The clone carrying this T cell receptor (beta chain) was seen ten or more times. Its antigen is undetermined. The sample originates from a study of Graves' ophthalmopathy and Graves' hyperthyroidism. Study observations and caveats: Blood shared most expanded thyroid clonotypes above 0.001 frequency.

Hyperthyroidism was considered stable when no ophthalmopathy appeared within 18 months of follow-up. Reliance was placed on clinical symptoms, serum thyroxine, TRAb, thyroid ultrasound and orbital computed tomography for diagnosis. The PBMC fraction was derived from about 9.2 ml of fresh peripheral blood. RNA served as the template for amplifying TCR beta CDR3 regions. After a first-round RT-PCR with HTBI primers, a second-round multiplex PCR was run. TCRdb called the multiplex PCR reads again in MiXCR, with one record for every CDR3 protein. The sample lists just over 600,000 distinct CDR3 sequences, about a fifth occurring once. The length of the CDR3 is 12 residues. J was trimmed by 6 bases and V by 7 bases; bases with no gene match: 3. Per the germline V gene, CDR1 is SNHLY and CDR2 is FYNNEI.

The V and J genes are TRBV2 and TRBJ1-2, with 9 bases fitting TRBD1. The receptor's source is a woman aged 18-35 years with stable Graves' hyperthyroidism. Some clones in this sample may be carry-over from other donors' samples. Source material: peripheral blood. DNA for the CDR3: TGTGCCAGCATGGGGACAGGGAATGGCTACACCTTC. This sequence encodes CASMGTGNGYTF.